The rows below give T cell receptor beta chains drawn from one sample of a study of T cell repertoires in cytomegalovirus infection. These receptors have no identified antigens. TCRdb reprocessed the reads via MiXCR and lists one record per CDR3 protein. Seen here are 300,000 to 400,000 distinct CDR3 sequences, roughly 25% observed once, and the top ten hold 10% to 15%. This sample comprised cultured PBMCs, obtained from culture after CMV antigen stimulation. These receptors all stem from a human donor in good health (CMV status not recorded). Some clones in this sample may be carry-over from other donors' samples. Each CDR3 is given with its conserved first and last residue. A D gene is named only where the DNA matches it firmly. For some rows the clone size is stated as once, few or many, or as a class when expanded; others skip it.

d_gene,abundance,len,v_gene,j_gene,CDR3nt,CDR3aa
TRBD2,many,15,TRBV28,TRBJ2-3,TGTGCCAGCACCTCAGCGGGAGGGCCAAGAGGGGGGAAGTATTTT,CASTSAGGPRGGKYF
NA,few,16,TRBV6-2/TRBV6-3,TRBJ2-3,TGTGCCAGCAGTTACTCTCTGGGTGCTAGCACAGATACGCAGTATTTT,CASSYSLGASTDTQYF
NA,NA,14,TRBV10-3,TRBJ2-1,TGTGCCATCAGTGAGCGGCAGGGTCACAATGAGCAGTTCTTC,CAISERQGHNEQFF
NA,few,14,TRBV7-2,TRBJ1-4,TGTGCCAGCAGCTTAGGGGGCCAGGGTGAAAAACTGTTTTTT,CASSLGGQGEKLFF
TRBD1,few,15,TRBV7-9,TRBJ2-5,TGTGCCAGCAGCTTTATTGGGACAGCCCAAGAGACCCAGTACTTC,CASSFIGTAQETQYF
NA,few,13,TRBV30,TRBJ2-3,TGTGCCTGGAACCGTCTACTCGGGGATACGCAGTATTTT,CAWNRLLGDTQYF
NA,NA,15,TRBV2,TRBJ2-3,TGTGCCAGCAGCGGACCAAGAGATGTCACAGATACGCAGTATTTT,CASSGPRDVTDTQYF
NA,few,14,TRBV11-3,TRBJ2-1,TGTGCCAGCAGCTTAGCATCTCGATACAATGAGCAGTTCTTC,CASSLASRYNEQFF
NA,NA,15,TRBV6-6,TRBJ2-7,TGTGCCAGCAGTGAGGGTCTCACAGGGTCAGGCGAGCAGTACTTC,CASSEGLTGSGEQYF
NA,few,17,TRBV6-6,TRBJ2-2,TGTGCCAGCGTTAAAGAGGGTGCCGCACCAAACACCGGGGAGCTGTTTTTT,CASVKEGAAPNTGELFF
NA,NA,10,TRBV28,TRBJ2-5,TGTGCCAGCAAGGGGGAGACCCAGTACTTC,CASKGETQYF
TRBD2,few,16,TRBV6-2/TRBV6-3,TRBJ2-1,TGTGCCAGCAGTTACTGGGGCGGGAGAGGGCGAGACGAGCAGTTCTTC,CASSYWGGRGRDEQFF
NA,NA,12,TRBV20-1,TRBJ1-2,TGCAGTGCTAGAGATGGGCAGGGTGGCTACACCTTC,CSARDGQGGYTF
TRBD2,few,16,TRBV4-1,TRBJ2-5,TGCGCCAGCAGCCAAGTTGCGGGAGGGGTTTTCGAGACCCAGTACTTC,CASSQVAGGVFETQYF
NA,few,13,TRBV19,TRBJ1-5,TGTGCCAGTAGTATAGAGAGCAATCAGCCCCAGCATTTT,CASSIESNQPQHF
NA,NA,15,TRBV7-2,TRBJ1-5,TGTGCCAGCAGCGACGAGGGACTTCGAAATCAGCCCCAGCATTTT,CASSDEGLRNQPQHF
TRBD2,many,17,TRBV7-6,TRBJ2-1,TGTGCCAGCAGTCGGGACTATCTATTAAGTTCCATCGATGAGCAGTTCTTC,CASSRDYLLSSIDEQFF
NA,many,15,TRBV7-8,TRBJ2-1,TGTGCCAGCAGCTTAGGGGAGTTACCTCTACAAGAGCAGTTCTTC,CASSLGELPLQEQFF
TRBD2,NA,19,TRBV12-3/TRBV12-4,TRBJ2-3,TGTGCCAGCTCCTCCTCACCAGGACTAGCGGGAGGGCCCGCAGATACGCAGTATTTT,CASSSSPGLAGGPADTQYF
NA,NA,14,TRBV14,TRBJ2-7,TGTGCCAGCAGCCAAGATCCGGCGGAGATAAAGCAGTACTTC,CASSQDPAEIKQYF
NA,few,14,TRBV6-2/TRBV6-3,TRBJ2-7,TGTGCCAGCAGTTACGACGGGCGGGGCTACGAGCAGTACTTC,CASSYDGRGYEQYF
NA,NA,11,TRBV29-1,TRBJ2-1,TGCAGCGTTGGCCTCACCTATGAGCAGTTCTTC,CSVGLTYEQFF
TRBD2,NA,16,TRBV12-3/TRBV12-4,TRBJ2-2,TGTGCCAGCAGGGTACCGGGACTATATCGCACCGGGGAGCTGTTTTTT,CASRVPGLYRTGELFF
NA,few,10,TRBV27,TRBJ2-1,TGTGCCAGCAGTTTACGGGAGCAGTTCTTC,CASSLREQFF
TRBD1,NA,18,TRBV11-2,TRBJ2-5,TGTGCCAGCAGCTTAGTAAGCGTTCAGGGGGCCATTTTAGAGACCCAGTACTTC,CASSLVSVQGAILETQYF
NA,NA,15,TRBV6-2/TRBV6-3,TRBJ1-5,TGTGCCAGCAGTTACTCGACTCTTACCAATCAGCCCCAGCATTTT,CASSYSTLTNQPQHF
TRBD1,NA,14,TRBV7-4,TRBJ1-4,TGTGCCAGCAGCTTTCGGACAGGGGGCGAAAAACTGTTTTTT,CASSFRTGGEKLFF
TRBD2,NA,16,TRBV4-2,TRBJ2-1,TGTGCCAGCAGCGGAAGCGCCAGCGGGACCTACAATGAGCAGTTCTTC,CASSGSASGTYNEQFF
NA,few,16,TRBV14,TRBJ2-7,TGTGCCAGCAGCCAAGTCCGACTAGGAGGGGTCTACGAGCAGTACTTC,CASSQVRLGGVYEQYF
NA,few,13,TRBV7-2,TRBJ2-2,TGTGCCAGCAGCCCCGAGGGAGTCGGGGAGCTGTTTTTT,CASSPEGVGELFF
TRBD2,many,15,TRBV7-2,TRBJ2-1,TGTGCCAGCAGCACCGGGACTAGCGGGAGCAATGAGCAGTTCTTC,CASSTGTSGSNEQFF
NA,NA,13,TRBV5-4,TRBJ1-2,TGTGCCAGCAGCTTGGCCGGGTTGGATGGCTACACCTTC,CASSLAGLDGYTF